The 19 T cell receptor beta chains listed next were all sequenced from one sample in a study of cytomegalovirus exposure and HLA in healthy donors. The method was immunoSEQ multiplex PCR; TCRdb's version includes in-frame clones alone and lacks a portion of them. The data hold about 140,000 clones, with 88% observed a single time. The material sequenced was PBMCs. The origin of the receptors is a woman aged 18-29 years in good health and CMV-seropositive.

This clone was picked up a small number of times. The V gene is TRBV7-8, the J gene TRBJ1-1, with TRBD1 identical over 7 bases. Germline V gene lookup returns CDR1 SGHVS and CDR2 FQNEAQ. V lost 4 bases to trimming and J lost 5 bases; unmatched junction nucleotides: 7. The CDR3 length is 14 residues. The CDR3: CASSYSRGWTEAFF. As DNA, the CDR3 is TGTGCCAGCAGCTATAGCAGGGGGTGGACTGAAGCTTTCTTT. Full variable domain (remainder filled in from reference TRBV7-8 and TRBJ1-1): GAGVSQSPRYKVAKRGQDVALRCDPISGHVSLFWYQQALGQGPEFLTYFQNEAQLDKSGLPSDRFFAERPEGSVSTLKIQRTQQEDSAVYLCASSYSRGWTEAFFGQGTRLTVV.

The genes are TRBV6-5 and TRBJ1-2; 7 positions agree with TRBD1. This CDR3 comprises 15 residues. The V gene's germline CDR1 is MNHEY and CDR2 SVGAGI. The junction had 12 bases not matched to a gene; V was cut back by 4 bases and J by 7 bases. In DNA, the CDR3 is TGTGCCAGCAGTTCCTGGGACAGAATTCGGGTTGGCTACACCTTC. This gives the protein CASSSWDRIRVGYTF.

This clone was found once. The CDR3 is CSVGTVDTEAFF. In DNA, the CDR3 is TGCAGCGTTGGGACAGTGGATACTGAAGCTTTCTTT. V usage is TRBV29-1 and J usage is TRBJ1-1; the D gene is possibly TRBD1 (6 bases). The germline gives CDR1 SQVTM, CDR2 ANQGSEA. The CDR3 totals 12 residues. Trimming shortened V by 4 bases and J by 5 bases, and 11 bases separated the two germline ends.

This chain joins TRBV28 and TRBJ1-5, with D perhaps TRBD1 (6 bases). V lost 6 bases, J lost 4 bases, and 16 bases lay in between. The CDR3 is 15 amino acids. Germline CDR1 and CDR2: MDHEN and SYDVKM. CDR3 loop: CASRGATGGNQPQHF. The CDR3 DNA follows: TGTGCCAGCAGGGGGGCGACAGGCGGAAATCAGCCCCAGCATTTT.

The rearrangement uses TRBV18 and TRBJ1-5; D is uncertain. Germline V gives CDR1 KGHSH, CDR2 LQKENI. Trimming cost V 6 bases and J 4 bases, with 10 bases left between them. The CDR3 consists of 13 residues. CDR3 sequence reads: CASSPGINQPQHF. The CDR3 coding sequence is TGTGCCAGCTCGCCGGGAATAAATCAGCCCCAGCATTTT.

J is TRBJ2-2 and V is TRBV6-1; 7 bases line up with TRBD1. Germline V CDR1 and CDR2: MNHNS, SASEGT. The CDR3 is 15 amino acids. With V trimmed by 6 bases and J by 0 bases, 4 bases remained unmatched. The CDR3 is CASSPGTANTGELFF. In nucleotides, the CDR3 is TGTGCCAGCAGCCCCGGGACAGCGAACACCGGGGAGCTGTTTTTT.

This chain links TRBV9 with TRBJ2-3; 12 bases line up with TRBD2. The V gene's germline CDR1 is SGDLS and CDR2 YYNGEE. Trimming removed 3 bases from V and 3 bases from J; junction bases left unmatched: 8. The CDR3 has 17 residues. Here the CDR3 reads CASSASGTSGRTDTQYF. The CDR3 DNA sequence: TGTGCCAGCAGCGCTAGCGGGACTAGCGGGCGGACAGATACGCAGTATTTT. Full variable domain (outside the CDR3, taken from reference TRBV9 and TRBJ2-3): DSGVTQTPKHLITATGQRVTLRCSPRSGDLSVYWYQQSLDQGLQFLIQYYNGEERAKGNILERFSAQQFPDLHSELNLSSLELGDSALYFCASSASGTSGRTDTQYFGPGTRLTVL.

This clone was detected a few times. The chain has TRBV14 and TRBJ1-6; D gene ambiguous. The germline gives CDR1 SGHDN, CDR2 FVKESK. This CDR3 has 15 amino acids. Trimming took off 1 base at V and 3 bases at J, with 7 bases between the two ends. The CDR3 here is CASSQGSYYNSPLHF. CDR3 in DNA: TGTGCCAGCAGCCAAGGCAGTTACTATAATTCACCCCTCCACTTT.

The J gene is TRBJ2-5, the V gene TRBV14; 8 bases are shared with TRBD2. The germline CDR1 and CDR2 sequences are SGHDN and FVKESK. The ends lost 4 bases at V and 2 bases at J; junction bases unmatched: 6. CDR3 length: 15 amino acids. The CDR3 loop is CASSPRLALQETQYF. For the CDR3, the DNA is TGTGCCAGCAGCCCGCGACTAGCGCTGCAAGAGACCCAGTACTTC.

V gene TRBV28 combines with J gene TRBJ2-7; 8 bases are shared with TRBD1. CDR3 length: 14 amino acids. V shed 5 bases and J 4 bases; nucleotides not matched to a gene: 7. CDR1 is MDHEN, CDR2 SYDVKM, per germline. CDR3: CASSPGTGGYEQYF. CDR3 nucleotides: TGTGCCAGCAGTCCCGGGACAGGCGGTTACGAGCAGTACTTC.

The chain has TRBV6-5 and TRBJ2-7; 7 bases align to TRBD1. The length of the CDR3 is 15 residues. Germline assignment: CDR1 MNHEY and CDR2 SVGAGI. Trimming removed 6 bases from V and 0 bases from J; junction bases left unmatched: 8. CDR3 bases: TGTGCCAGCAGCGGAAAGACAGGGAGCTCCTACGAGCAGTACTTC. As protein: CASSGKTGSSYEQYF.

The CDR3 nucleotides read TGTGCCAGCAGCCTTCGAGGGGGCTATGGCTACACCTTC. This gives the protein CASSLRGGYGYTF. The genes are TRBV28 and TRBJ1-2, with a possible D match to TRBD1 (6 bases). Germline CDR1 is MDHEN and CDR2 is SYDVKM. Trimming cost V 6 bases and J 4 bases, with 12 bases left between them. The CDR3 sequence is 13 residues long.

This sequence joins TRBV4-1 and TRBJ1-4; TRBD1 matches 7 bases. Germline V lookup: CDR1 MGHRA, CDR2 YSYEKL. The CDR3 consists of 14 residues. The V and J ends lost 6 bases and 3 bases, in that order; junction bases with no gene match: 4. The CDR3 nucleotides are TGCGCCAGCAGGTCGGACAGGTCTAATGAAAAACTGTTTTTT. Protein: CASRSDRSNEKLFF.

V and J are TRBV7-3 and TRBJ2-2; tentatively, D is TRBD2 (5 bases). CDR3 size: 14 residues. From germline, CDR1 is SGHTA and CDR2 FQGTGA. Trimming left V 4 bases short and J 7 bases short, with 13 bases between. The CDR3: CASSSLDFYGELFF. The DNA for the CDR3 is TGTGCCAGCAGCTCTCTGGACTTTTACGGGGAGCTGTTTTTT. Filled out from reference TRBV7-3 and TRBJ2-2, the complete variable domain reads GAGVSQTPSNKVTEKGKYVELRCDPISGHTALYWYRQSLGQGPEFLIYFQGTGAADDSGLPNDRFFAVRPEGSVSTLKIQRTERGDSAVYLCASSSLDFYGELFFGEGSRLTVL.

This chain joins TRBV4-1 and TRBJ2-7; 7 bases fit TRBD2. J lost 4 bases, V lost 1 base, and 16 bases had no gene match. This CDR3 region has 18 residues. Germline V gene data show CDR1 as MGHRA and CDR2 as YSYEKL. The CDR3 DNA follows: TGCGCCAGCAGCCAAGGATCGGCTCGTGGCGGGAGATCGTACGAGCAGTACTTC. Its protein product is CASSQGSARGGRSYEQYF.

This chain joins TRBV5-6 and TRBJ2-7, with a weak D call TRBD1 (6 bases). V was clipped by 4 bases and J by 0 bases, with 8 bases between them. The CDR3 loop spans 13 amino acids. The germline gives CDR1 SGHDT, CDR2 YYEEEE. This CDR3 is CASSRDNSYEQYF. In DNA form, the CDR3 reads TGTGCCAGCAGCCGGGACAACTCCTACGAGCAGTACTTC. Supplemented by reference TRBV5-6 and TRBJ2-7, the full variable domain reads DAGVTQSPTHLIKTRGQQVTLRCSPKSGHDTVSWYQQALGQGPQFIFQYYEEEERQRGNFPDRFSGHQFPNYSSELNVNALLLGDSALYLCASSRDNSYEQYFGPGTRLTVT.

V gene TRBV5-1 combines with J gene TRBJ1-2; TRBD1 matches at 7 bases. This CDR3 is 14 amino acids long. Looked up from germline, CDR1 is SGHRS and CDR2 is YFSETQ. Trimming removed 3 bases from V and 4 bases from J; junction bases left unmatched: 6. CDR3 DNA: TGCGCCAGCAGCTCGGAGGGGGCCCGCTATGGCTACACCTTC. As protein: CASSSEGARYGYTF.

V usage is TRBV18 and J usage is TRBJ2-7; 14 nucleotides line up with TRBD2. Trimming cost V 5 bases and J 5 bases; bases outside gene matches: 2. Germline V gene lookup returns CDR1 KGHSH and CDR2 LQKENI. The CDR3 consists of 14 residues. The chain's CDR3 is CASSGTSGSNEQYF. In DNA form, the CDR3 reads TGTGCCAGCTCAGGGACTAGCGGGAGCAACGAGCAGTACTTC.

The CDR3 bases are TGTGCCAGCAGCCGGGACTGGGGCACCTACGAGCAGTACTTC. Translating it yields CASSRDWGTYEQYF. V and J are TRBV2 and TRBJ2-7, with D possibly being TRBD2 (6 bases). The CDR3 is made up of 14 amino acids. Germline-derived CDR1 and CDR2 are SNHLY and FYNNEI. V was cut by 6 bases and J by 2 bases, with 14 bases left in between.